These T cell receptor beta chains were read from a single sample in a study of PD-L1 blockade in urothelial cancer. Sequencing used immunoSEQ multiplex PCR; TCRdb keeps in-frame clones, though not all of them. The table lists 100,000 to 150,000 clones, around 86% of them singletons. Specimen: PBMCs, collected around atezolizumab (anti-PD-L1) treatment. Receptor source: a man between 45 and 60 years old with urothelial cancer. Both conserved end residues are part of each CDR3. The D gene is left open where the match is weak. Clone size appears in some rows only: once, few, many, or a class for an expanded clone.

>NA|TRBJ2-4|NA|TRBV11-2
TGTGCCAGCAGCTTCCAGGGAGCCAAAAACATTCAGTACTTC
CASSFQGAKNIQYF
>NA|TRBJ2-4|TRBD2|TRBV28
TGTGCCAGCAGTTTAAGTTTTTGGGCTAGCGGAGGTGGCAAAAACATTCAGTACTTC
CASSLSFWASGGGKNIQYF
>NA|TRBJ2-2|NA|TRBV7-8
TGTGCCAGCAGCTTTGAGGGAGTGAACACCGGGGAGCTGTTTTTT
CASSFEGVNTGELFF
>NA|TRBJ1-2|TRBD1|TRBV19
TGTGCCAGTAGTGGTGGGACAGGGAACTATGGCTACACCTTC
CASSGGTGNYGYTF
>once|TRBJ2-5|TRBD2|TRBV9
TGTGCCAGCAGCGTAGGATCAGCGGGAGTGACCCAGTACTTC
CASSVGSAGVTQYF
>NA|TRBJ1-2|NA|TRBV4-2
TGTGCCAGCAGCCAAGAACTAGGACAGAGCTATGGCTACACCTTC
CASSQELGQSYGYTF
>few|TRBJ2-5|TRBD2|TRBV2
TGTGCCGGATCCTCGGGACTAGCGGACCAAGAGACCCAGTACTTC
CAGSSGLADQETQYF
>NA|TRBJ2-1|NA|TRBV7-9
TGTGCCAGCGAAGATGTCTGGAGTAGTGAGCAGTTCTTC
CASEDVWSSEQFF
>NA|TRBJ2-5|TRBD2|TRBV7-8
TGTGCCAGCAGCTTAAGGGGTAGCGGGAGAGTTTTAGAGACCCAGTACTTC
CASSLRGSGRVLETQYF
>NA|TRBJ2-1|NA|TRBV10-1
TGCGCCAGCCACGGGCGTCGGGGATACAATGAGCAGTTCTTC
CASHGRRGYNEQFF
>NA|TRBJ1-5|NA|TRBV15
TGTGCCACCAGCAGAGATCGGACAGGCAATCAGCCCCAGCATTTT
CATSRDRTGNQPQHF
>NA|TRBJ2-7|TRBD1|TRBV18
TGTGCCAGCTCCCGCTCAGGGACAGTCTCCTACGAGCAGTACTTC
CASSRSGTVSYEQYF
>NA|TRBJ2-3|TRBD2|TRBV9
TGTGCCAGCAGCGTTACGGGCGGGAGGGTCGGCACAGATACGCAGTATTTT
CASSVTGGRVGTDTQYF
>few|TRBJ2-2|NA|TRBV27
TGTGCCAGCAGGAGAGAAACGGGGGAGCTGTTTTTT
CASRRETGELFF
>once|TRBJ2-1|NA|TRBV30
TGTGCCTGGAAGATACTAAATGAGCAGTTCTTC
CAWKILNEQFF